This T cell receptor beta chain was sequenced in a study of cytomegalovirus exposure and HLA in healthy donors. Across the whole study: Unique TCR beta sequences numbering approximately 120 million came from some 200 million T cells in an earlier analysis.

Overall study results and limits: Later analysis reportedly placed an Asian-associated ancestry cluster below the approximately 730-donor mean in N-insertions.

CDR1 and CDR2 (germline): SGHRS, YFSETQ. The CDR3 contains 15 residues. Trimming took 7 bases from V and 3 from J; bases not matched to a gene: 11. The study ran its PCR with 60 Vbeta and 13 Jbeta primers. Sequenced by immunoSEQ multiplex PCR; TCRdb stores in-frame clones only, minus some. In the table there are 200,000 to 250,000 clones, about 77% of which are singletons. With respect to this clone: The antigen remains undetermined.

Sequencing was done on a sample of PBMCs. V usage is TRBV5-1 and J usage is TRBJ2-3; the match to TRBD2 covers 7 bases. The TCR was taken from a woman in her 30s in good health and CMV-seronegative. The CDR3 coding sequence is TGCGCCAGCGTCCCGGAGCGGGGATCGACAGATACGCAGTATTTT. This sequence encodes CASVPERGSTDTQYF.